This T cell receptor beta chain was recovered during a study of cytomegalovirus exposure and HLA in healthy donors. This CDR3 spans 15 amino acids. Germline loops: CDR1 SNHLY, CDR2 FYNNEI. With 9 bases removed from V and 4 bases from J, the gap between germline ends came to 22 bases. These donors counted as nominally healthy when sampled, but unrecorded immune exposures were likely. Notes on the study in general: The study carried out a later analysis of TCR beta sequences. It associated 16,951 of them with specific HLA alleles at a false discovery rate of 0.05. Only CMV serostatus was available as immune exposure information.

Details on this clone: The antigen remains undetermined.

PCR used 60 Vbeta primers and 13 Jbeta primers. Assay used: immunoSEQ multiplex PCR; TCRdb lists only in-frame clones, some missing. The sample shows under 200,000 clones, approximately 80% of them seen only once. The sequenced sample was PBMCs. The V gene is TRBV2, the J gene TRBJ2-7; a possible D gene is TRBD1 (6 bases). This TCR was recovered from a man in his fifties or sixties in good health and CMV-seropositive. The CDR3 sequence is CASLPSQGRGYEQYF. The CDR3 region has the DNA TGTGCCAGTCTTCCATCCCAGGGGCGCGGGTACGAGCAGTACTTC.